The sequence of this T cell receptor beta chain was determined in a study of CD8 T cells in Susac syndrome. CDR3 length: 15 amino acids. Germline V gene lookup returns CDR1 MNHEY and CDR2 SVGEGT. The trim removed 6 bases at V and 5 bases at J, leaving 10 bases unmatched. Sequencing of TCR beta, carried out with a high-throughput approach, was applied to CD8+ and CD4+ T cells from the blood. Relapsing-remitting disease, either stable or active, was present in the multiple sclerosis controls, who were treatment-naive patients. The authors negatively isolated CD8+ and CD4+ T cells and FACS-enriched TEMRA cells. With random hexamers, 0.5 to 1 ug RNA was reverse transcribed. Amplification of TCR beta CDR3 by immunoSEQ multiplex PCR spanned 54 Vbeta and 13 Jbeta. TCRdb independently ran MiXCR on the immunoSEQ multiplex PCR reads; one entry per CDR3 protein. The sample contains fewer than 350,000 distinct CDR3 sequences, roughly nine tenths of which appear only once.

This chain connects TRBV6-2 or TRBV6-3 to TRBJ1-5, with TRBD1 identical over 7 bases. The clonotype was recovered from a human donor with multiple sclerosis. Sequencing used CD4+ T cells from PBMCs. The CDR3 protein is CASRPTGRGDQPQHF. CDR3 sequence (DNA): TGTGCCAGCAGACCAACGGGCAGGGGGGATCAGCCCCAGCATTTT.